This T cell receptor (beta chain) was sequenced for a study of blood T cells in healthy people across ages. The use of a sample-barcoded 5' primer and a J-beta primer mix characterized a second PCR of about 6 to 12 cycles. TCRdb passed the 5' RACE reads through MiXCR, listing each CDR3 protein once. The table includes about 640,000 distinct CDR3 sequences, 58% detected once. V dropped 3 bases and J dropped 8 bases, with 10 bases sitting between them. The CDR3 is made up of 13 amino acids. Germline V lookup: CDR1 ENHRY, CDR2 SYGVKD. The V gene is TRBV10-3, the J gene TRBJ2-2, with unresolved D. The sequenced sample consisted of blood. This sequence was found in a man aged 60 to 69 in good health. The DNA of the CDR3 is TGTGCCATCAGTGATAACTCCTTGGGGGAGCTGTTTTTT. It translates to CAISDNSLGELFF.